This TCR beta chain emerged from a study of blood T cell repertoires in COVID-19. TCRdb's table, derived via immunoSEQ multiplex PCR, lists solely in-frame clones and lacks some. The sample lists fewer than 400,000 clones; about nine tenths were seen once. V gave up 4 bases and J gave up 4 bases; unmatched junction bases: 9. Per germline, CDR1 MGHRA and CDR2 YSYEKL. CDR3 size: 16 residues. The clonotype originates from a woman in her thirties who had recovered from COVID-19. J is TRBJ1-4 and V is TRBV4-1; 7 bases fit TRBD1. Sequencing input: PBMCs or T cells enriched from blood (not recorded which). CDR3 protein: CASSPAGTAGNEKLFF. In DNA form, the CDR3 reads TGCGCCAGCAGCCCCGCTGGGACAGCCGGTAATGAAAAACTGTTTTTT.